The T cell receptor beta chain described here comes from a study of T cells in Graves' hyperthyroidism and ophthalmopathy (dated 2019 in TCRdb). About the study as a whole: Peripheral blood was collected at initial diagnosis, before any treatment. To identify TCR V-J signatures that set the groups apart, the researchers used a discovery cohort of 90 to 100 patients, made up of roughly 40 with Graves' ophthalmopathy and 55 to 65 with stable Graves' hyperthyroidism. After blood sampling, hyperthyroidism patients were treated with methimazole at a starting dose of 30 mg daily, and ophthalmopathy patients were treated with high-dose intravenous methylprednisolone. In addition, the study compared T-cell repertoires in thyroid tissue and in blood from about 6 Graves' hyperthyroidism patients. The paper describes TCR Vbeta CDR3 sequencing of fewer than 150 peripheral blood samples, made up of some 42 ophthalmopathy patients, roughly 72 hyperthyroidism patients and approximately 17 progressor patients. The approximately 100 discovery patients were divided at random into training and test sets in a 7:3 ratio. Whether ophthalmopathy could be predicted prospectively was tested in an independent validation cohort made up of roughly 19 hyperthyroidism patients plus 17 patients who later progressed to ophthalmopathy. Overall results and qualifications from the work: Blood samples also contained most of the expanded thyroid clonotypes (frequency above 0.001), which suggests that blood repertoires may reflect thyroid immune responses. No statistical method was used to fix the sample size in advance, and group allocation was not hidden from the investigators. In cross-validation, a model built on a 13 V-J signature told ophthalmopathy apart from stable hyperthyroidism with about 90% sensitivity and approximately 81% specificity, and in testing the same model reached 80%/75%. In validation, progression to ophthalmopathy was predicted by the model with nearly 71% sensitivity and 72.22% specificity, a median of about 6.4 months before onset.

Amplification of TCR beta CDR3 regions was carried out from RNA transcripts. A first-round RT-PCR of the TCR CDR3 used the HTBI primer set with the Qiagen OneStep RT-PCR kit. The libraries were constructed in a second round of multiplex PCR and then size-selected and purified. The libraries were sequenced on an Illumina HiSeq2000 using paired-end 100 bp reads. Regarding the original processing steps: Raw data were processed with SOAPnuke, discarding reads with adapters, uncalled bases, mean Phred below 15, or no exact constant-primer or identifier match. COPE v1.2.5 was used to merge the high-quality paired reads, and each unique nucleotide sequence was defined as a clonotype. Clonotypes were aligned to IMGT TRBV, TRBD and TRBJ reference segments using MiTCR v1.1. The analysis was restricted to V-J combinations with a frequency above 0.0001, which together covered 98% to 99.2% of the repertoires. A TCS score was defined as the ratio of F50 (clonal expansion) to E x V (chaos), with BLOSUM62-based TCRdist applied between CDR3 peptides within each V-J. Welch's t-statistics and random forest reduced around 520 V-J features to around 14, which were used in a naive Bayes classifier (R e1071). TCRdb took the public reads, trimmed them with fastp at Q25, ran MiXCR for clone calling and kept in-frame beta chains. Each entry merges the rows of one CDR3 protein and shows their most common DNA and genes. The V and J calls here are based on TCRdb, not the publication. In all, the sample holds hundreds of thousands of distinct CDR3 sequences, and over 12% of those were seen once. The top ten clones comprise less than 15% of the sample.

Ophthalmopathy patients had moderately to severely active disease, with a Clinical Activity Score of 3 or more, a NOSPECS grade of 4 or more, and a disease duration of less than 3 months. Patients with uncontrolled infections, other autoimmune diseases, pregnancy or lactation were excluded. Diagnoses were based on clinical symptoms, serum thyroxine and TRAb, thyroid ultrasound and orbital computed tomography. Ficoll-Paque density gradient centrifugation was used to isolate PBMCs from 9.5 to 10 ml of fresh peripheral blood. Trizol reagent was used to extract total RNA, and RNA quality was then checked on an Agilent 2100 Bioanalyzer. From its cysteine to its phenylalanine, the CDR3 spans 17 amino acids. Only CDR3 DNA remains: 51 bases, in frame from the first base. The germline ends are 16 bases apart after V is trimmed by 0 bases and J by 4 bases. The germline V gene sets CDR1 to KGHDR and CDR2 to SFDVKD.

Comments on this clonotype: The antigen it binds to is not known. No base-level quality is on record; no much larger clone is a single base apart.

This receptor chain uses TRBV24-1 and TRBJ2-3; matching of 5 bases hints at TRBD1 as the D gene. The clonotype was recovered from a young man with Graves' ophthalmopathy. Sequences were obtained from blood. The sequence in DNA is TGTGCCACCAGTGATTTGCTCCCAGGGAAACCCGCAGATACGCAGTATTTT. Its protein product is CATSDLLPGKPADTQYF.